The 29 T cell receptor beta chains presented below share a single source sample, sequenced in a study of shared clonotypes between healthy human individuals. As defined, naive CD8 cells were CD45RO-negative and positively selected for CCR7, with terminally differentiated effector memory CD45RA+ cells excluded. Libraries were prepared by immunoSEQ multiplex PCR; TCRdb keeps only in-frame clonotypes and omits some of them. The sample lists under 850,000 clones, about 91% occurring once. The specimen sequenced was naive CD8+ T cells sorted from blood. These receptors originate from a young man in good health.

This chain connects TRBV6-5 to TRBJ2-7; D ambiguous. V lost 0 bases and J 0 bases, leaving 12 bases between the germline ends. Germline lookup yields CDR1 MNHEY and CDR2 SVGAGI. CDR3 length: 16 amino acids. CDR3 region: CASSYSDVGVSYEQYF. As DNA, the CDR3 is TGTGCCAGCAGTTACTCCGACGTCGGCGTCTCCTACGAGCAGTACTTC.

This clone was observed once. The DNA for the CDR3 is TGTGCCAGCAGTTACTCGATCGCGGAGGGCTACACCTTC. Its translation is CASSYSIAEGYTF. The chain has TRBV6-5 and TRBJ1-2, with D uncertain. Trimming took 0 bases from V and 8 from J, leaving 10 bases between them. This CDR3 is 13 amino acids long. Germline V gene lookup returns CDR1 MNHEY and CDR2 SVGAGI.

The CDR3 is CASSPGLAGVGETQYF. CDR3 sequence (DNA): TGTGCCAGCAGCCCAGGACTAGCGGGAGTCGGAGAGACCCAGTACTTC. The chain couples TRBV9 to TRBJ2-5, with 13 bases that match TRBD2. Germline values: CDR1 SGDLS, CDR2 YYNGEE. The J segment lost 4 bases and the V segment lost 4 bases, leaving 7 bases of the junction unmatched. This CDR3 spans 16 amino acids.

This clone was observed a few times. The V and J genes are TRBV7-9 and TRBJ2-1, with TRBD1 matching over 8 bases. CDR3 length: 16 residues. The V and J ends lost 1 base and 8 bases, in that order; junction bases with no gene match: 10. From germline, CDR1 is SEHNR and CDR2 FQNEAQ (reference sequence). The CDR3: CASSLVFWTGSDEQFF. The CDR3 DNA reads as TGTGCCAGCAGCTTAGTCTTCTGGACAGGGAGCGATGAGCAGTTCTTC.

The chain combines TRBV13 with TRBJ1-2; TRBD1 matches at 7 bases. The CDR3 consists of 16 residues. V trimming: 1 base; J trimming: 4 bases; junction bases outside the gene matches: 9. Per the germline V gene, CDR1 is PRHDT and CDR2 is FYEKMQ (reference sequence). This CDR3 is CASSLAGRGWAYGYTF. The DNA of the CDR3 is TGTGCCAGCAGCTTAGCGGGCAGGGGGTGGGCCTATGGCTACACCTTC.

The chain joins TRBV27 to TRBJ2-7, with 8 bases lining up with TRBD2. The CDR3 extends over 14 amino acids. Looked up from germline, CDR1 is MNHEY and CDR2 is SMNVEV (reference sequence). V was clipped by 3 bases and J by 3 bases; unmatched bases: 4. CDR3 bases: TGTGCCAGCAGTTTCCACGGGGGGGACTACGAGCAGTACTTC. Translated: CASSFHGGDYEQYF.

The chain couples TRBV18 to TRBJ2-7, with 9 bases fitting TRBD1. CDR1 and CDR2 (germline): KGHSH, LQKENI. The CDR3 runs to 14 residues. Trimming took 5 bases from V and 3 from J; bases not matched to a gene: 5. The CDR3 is CASSARDRVYEQYF. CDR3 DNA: TGTGCCAGCTCAGCCCGGGACAGGGTCTACGAGCAGTACTTC. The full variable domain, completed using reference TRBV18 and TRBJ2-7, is NAGVMQNPRHLVRRRGQEARLRCSPMKGHSHVYWYRQLPEEGLKFMVYLQKENIIDESGMPKERFSAEFPKEGPSILRIQQVVRGDSAAYFCASSARDRVYEQYFGPGTRLTVT.

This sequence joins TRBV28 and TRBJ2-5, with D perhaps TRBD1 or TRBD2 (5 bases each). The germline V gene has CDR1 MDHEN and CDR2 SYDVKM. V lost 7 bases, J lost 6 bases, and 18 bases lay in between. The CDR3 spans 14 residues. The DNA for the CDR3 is TGTGCCAGCACCAAACAAGAGGGGTGGCAGACCCAGTACTTC. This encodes CASTKQEGWQTQYF. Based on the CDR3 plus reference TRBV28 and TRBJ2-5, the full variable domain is DVKVTQSSRYLVKRTGEKVFLECVQDMDHENMFWYRQDPGLGLRLIYFSYDVKMKEKGDIPEGYSVSREKKERFSLILESASTNQTSMYLCASTKQEGWQTQYFGPGTRLLVL.

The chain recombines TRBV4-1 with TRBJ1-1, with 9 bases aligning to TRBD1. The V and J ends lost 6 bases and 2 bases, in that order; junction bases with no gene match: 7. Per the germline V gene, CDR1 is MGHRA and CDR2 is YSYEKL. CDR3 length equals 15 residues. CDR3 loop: CASRQTGGRNTEAFF. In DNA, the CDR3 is TGCGCCAGCAGACAGACAGGGGGAAGAAACACTGAAGCTTTCTTT.

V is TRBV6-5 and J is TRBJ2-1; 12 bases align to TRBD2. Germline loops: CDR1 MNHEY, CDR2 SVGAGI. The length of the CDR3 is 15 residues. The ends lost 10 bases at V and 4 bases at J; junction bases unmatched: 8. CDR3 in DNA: TGTGCCACCTCGGGACTAGCGGGCTCTTACAATGAGCAGTTCTTC. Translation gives CATSGLAGSYNEQFF.

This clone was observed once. The CDR3 region is CASSSQQGTYSNQPQHF. In DNA, the CDR3 is TGTGCCAGCAGTTCTCAGCAGGGGACCTATAGCAATCAGCCCCAGCATTTT. This chain joins TRBV27 and TRBJ1-5; tentatively, D is TRBD1 (6 bases). The CDR3 loop spans 17 amino acids. Per the germline V gene, CDR1 is MNHEY and CDR2 is SMNVEV (reference sequence). Trimming left V 4 bases short and J 0 bases short, with 16 bases between.

The CDR3 DNA is TGTGCCACCAGCCTCGGTAGCAATCAGCCCCAGCATTTT. Translation: CATSLGSNQPQHF. This rearrangement joins TRBV15 to TRBJ1-5; unclear D gene. CDR1 and CDR2 (germline): LNHNV, YYDKDF (reference sequence). The germline V and J ends were trimmed by 5 bases and 0 bases, with 5 bases remaining between them. This CDR3 region has 13 residues.

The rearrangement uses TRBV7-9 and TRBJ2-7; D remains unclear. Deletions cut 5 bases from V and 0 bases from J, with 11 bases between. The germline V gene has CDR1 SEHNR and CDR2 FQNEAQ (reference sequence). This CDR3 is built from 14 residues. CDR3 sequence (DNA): TGTGCCAGCAGCCGAGGACCTCGCTCCTACGAGCAGTACTTC. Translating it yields CASSRGPRSYEQYF.

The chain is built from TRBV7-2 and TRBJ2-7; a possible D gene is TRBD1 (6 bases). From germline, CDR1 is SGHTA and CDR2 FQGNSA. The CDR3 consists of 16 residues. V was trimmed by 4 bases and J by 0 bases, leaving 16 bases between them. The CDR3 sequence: CASSSKGHSTSYEQYF. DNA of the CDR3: TGTGCCAGCAGCTCGAAGGGACATTCAACCTCCTACGAGCAGTACTTC.

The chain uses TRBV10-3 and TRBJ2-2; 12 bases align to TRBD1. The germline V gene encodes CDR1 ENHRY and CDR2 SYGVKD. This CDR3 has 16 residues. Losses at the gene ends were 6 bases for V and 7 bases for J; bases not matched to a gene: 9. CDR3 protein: CAISPGQGARVGELFF. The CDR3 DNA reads TGTGCCATCAGCCCGGGACAGGGGGCGAGGGTCGGGGAGCTGTTTTTT.

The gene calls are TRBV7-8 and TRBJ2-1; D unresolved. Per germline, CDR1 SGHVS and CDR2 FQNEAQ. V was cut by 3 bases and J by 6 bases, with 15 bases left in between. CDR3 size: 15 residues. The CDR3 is CASSFRGSLSNEQFF. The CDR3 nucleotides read TGTGCCAGCAGCTTTAGAGGCAGTTTAAGCAATGAGCAGTTCTTC.

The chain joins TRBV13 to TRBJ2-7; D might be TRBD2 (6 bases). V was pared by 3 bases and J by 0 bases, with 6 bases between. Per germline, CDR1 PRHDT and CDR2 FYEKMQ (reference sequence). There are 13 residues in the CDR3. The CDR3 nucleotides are TGTGCCAGCAGCTTCGGGAGCTCCTACGAGCAGTACTTC. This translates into CASSFGSSYEQYF.

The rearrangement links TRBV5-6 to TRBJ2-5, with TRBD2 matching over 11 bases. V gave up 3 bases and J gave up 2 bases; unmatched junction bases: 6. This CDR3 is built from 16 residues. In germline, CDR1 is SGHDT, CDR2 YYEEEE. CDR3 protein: CASSYGTSGKQETQYF. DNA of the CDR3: TGTGCCAGCAGCTATGGGACTAGCGGAAAACAAGAGACCCAGTACTTC.

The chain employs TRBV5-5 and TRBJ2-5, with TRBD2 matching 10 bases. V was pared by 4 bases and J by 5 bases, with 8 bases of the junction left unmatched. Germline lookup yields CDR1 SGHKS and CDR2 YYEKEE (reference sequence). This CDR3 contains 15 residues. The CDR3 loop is CASSPVAGGGETQYF. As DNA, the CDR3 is TGTGCCAGCAGCCCGGTAGCGGGAGGCGGGGAGACCCAGTACTTC.

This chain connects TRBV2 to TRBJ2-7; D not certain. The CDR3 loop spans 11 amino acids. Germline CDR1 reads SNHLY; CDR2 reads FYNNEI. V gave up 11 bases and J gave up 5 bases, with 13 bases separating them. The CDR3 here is CASGPADEQYF. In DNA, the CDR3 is TGTGCCTCCGGACCAGCAGACGAGCAGTACTTC.

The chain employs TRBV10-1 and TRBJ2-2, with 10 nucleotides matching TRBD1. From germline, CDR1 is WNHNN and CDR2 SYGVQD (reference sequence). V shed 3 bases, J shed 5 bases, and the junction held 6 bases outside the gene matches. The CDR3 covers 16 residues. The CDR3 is CASSELGTGVTGELFF. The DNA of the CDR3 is TGCGCCAGCAGTGAATTAGGGACAGGGGTAACCGGGGAGCTGTTTTTT.

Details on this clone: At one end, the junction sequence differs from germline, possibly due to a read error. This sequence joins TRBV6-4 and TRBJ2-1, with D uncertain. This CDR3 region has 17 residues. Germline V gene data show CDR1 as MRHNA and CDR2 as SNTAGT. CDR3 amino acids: CASSDSKLRHSNNEQFF. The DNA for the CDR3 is TGTGCCAGCAGTGACTCGAAGCTCAGACACTCCAACAATGAGCAGTTCTTC.

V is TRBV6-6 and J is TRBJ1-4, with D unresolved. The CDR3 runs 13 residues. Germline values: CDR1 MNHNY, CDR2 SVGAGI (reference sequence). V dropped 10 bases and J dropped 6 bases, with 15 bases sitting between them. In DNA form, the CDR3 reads TGTGCCACCCTATCAGGATTGGATGAAAAACTGTTTTTT. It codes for CATLSGLDEKLFF.

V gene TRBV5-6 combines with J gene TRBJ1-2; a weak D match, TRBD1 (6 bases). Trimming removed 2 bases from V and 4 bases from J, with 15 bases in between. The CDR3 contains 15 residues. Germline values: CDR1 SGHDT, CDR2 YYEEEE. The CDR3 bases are TGTGCCAGCAGCTTTACTCAGGGGATGAGCTATGGCTACACCTTC. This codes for CASSFTQGMSYGYTF. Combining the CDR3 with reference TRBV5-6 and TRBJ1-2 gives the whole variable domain DAGVTQSPTHLIKTRGQQVTLRCSPKSGHDTVSWYQQALGQGPQFIFQYYEEEERQRGNFPDRFSGHQFPNYSSELNVNALLLGDSALYLCASSFTQGMSYGYTFGSGTRLTVV.

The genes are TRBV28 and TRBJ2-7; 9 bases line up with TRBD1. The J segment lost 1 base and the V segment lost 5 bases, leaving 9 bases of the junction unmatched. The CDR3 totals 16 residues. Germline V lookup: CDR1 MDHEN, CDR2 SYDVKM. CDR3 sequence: CASSRNRGRGSYEQYF. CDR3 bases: TGTGCCAGCAGTCGAAACAGGGGGCGCGGATCCTACGAGCAGTACTTC.

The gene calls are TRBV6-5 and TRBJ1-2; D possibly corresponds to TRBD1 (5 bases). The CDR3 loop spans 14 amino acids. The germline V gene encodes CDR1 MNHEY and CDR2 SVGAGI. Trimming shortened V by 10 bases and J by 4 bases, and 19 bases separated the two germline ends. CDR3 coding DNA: TGTGCCACCTCCGGGGCTTGGGTGGGCTATGGCTACACCTTC. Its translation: CATSGAWVGYGYTF.

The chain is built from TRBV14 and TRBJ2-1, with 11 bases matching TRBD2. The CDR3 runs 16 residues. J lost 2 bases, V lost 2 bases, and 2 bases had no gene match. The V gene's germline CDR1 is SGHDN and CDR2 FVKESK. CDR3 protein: CASSQMTSGTYNEQFF. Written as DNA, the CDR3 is TGTGCCAGCAGCCAAATGACTAGCGGGACCTACAATGAGCAGTTCTTC.

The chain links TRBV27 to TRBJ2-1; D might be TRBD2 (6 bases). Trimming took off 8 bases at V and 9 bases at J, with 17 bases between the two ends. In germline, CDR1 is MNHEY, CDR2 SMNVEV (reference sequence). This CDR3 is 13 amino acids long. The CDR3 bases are TGTGCCAGCGGAATAACGGGAGTGGGTGAGCAGTTCTTC. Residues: CASGITGVGEQFF.

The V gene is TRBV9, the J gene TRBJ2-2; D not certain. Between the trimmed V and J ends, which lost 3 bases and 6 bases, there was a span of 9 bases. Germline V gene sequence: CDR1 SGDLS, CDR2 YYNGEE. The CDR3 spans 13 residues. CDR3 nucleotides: TGTGCCAGCAGCGACCCGATCTCCGGGGAGCTGTTTTTT. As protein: CASSDPISGELFF.